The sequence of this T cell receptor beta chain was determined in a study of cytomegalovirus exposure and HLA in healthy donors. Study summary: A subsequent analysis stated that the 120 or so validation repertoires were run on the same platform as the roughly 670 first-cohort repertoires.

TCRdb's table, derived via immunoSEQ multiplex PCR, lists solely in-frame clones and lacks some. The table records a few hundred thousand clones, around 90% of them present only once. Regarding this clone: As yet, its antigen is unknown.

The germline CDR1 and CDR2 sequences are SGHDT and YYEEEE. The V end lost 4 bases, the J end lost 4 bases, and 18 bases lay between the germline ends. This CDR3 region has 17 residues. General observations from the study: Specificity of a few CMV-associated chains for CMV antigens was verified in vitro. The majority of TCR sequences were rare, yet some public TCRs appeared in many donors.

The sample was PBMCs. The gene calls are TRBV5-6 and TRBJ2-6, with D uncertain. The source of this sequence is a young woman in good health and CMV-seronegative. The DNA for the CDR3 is TGTGCCAGCAGCCTTCACACCCGGCGGAGCGGGGCCAACGTCCTGACTTTC. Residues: CASSLHTRRSGANVLTF.